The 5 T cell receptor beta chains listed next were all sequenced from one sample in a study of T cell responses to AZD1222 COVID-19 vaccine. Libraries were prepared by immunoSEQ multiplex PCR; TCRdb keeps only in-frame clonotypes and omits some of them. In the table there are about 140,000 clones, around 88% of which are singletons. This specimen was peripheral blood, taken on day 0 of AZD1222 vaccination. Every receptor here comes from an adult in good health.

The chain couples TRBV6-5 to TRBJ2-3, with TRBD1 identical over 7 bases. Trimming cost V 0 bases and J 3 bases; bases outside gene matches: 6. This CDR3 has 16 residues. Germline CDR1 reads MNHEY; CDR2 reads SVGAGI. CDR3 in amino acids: CASSYSQGLLTDTQYF. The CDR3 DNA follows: TGTGCCAGCAGTTACTCACAGGGGCTGTTGACAGATACGCAGTATTTT.

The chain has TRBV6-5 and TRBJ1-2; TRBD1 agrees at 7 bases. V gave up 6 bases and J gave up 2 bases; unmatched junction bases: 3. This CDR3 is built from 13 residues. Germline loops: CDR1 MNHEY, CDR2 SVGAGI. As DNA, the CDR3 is TGTGCCAGCAGGGTGACAGGGAACTATGGCTACACCTTC. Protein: CASRVTGNYGYTF.

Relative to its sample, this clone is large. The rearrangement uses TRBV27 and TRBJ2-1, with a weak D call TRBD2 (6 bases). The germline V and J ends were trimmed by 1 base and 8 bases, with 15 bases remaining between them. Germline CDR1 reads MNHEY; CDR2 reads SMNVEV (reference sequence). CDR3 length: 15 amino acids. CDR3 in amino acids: CASSLFTTPGDEQFF. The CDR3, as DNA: TGTGCCAGCAGTTTATTTACGACTCCGGGGGATGAGCAGTTCTTC.

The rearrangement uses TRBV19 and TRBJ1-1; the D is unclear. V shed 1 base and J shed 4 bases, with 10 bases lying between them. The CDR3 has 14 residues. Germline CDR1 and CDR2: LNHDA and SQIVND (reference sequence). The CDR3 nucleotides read TGTGCCAGTAGTATAGGGCTGGGGATCACTGAAGCTTTCTTT. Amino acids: CASSIGLGITEAFF.

The CDR3 region is CASSDLSSYNSPLHF. The DNA of the CDR3 is TGTGCCAGCAGTGATCTGAGCTCCTATAATTCACCCCTCCACTTT. The gene calls are TRBV2 and TRBJ1-6; D ambiguous. Looked up from germline, CDR1 is SNHLY and CDR2 is FYNNEI. This CDR3 has 15 amino acids. Trimming stripped 3 bases from V and 0 bases from J, with 6 bases between.